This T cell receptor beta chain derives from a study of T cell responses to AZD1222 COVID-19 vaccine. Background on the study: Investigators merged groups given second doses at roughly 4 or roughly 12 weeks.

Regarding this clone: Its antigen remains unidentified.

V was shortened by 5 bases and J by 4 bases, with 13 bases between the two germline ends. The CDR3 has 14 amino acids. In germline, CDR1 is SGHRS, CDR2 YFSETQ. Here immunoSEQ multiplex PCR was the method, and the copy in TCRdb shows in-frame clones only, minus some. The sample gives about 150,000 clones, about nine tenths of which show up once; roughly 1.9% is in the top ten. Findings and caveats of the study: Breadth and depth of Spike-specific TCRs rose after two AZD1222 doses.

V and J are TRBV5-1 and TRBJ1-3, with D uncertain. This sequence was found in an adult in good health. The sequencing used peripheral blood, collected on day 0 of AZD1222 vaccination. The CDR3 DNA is TGCGCCAGCAGTAGTGCGGGATCCGGAAACACCATATATTTT. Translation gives CASSSAGSGNTIYF.